This is a list of T cell receptor beta chains from one sample in a study of blood T cell repertoires in COVID-19. Clones were read by immunoSEQ multiplex PCR, and TCRdb kept only the in-frame ones, dropping some. This table has 15,000 or so clones, approximately 88% appearing once. The source material was peripheral blood. Every receptor here comes from a human donor in a cohort sampled during active COVID-19. The CDR3 runs from the conserved cysteine through the conserved F or W. The order of the fields is D gene, J gene, V gene, clone size, CDR3 protein, CDR3 DNA. A D gene is named only where the DNA matches it firmly. The size entry is marked missing in some rows and otherwise reads once, few, many or a size class.

TRBD1 TRBJ2-7 TRBV11-1 few CASSLGSRGSEQYF TGTGCCAGCAGCTTAGGCAGCAGGGGGAGCGAGCAGTACTTC
TRBD2 TRBJ2-1 TRBV19 NA CASSIDASGVAGGYYNEQFF TGTGCCAGTAGTATAGATGCCTCGGGGGTAGCGGGAGGGTACTACAATGAGCAGTTCTTC
NA TRBJ2-7 TRBV3-1/TRBV3-2 few CASTEGGRSGEQYF TGTGCCAGCACTGAGGGAGGCCGGAGTGGCGAGCAGTACTTC
NA TRBJ2-3 TRBV28 NA CASSFRGSGPPLKYF TGTGCCAGCAGTTTTAGGGGATCCGGGCCCCCCTTAAAGTATTTT
NA TRBJ2-7 TRBV7-8 NA CASRRTTLSYEQYF TGTGCCAGCAGGAGGACAACATTGTCCTACGAGCAGTACTTC
TRBD2 TRBJ2-7 TRBV5-1 NA CASSSGGGTSSYEQYF TGCGCCAGCAGCTCTGGGGGGGGAACTAGCTCCTACGAGCAGTACTTC
NA TRBJ2-1 TRBV4-2 NA CASSQESGAPNEQFF TGTGCCAGCAGCCAAGAGTCGGGTGCTCCCAATGAGCAGTTCTTC
NA TRBJ2-1 TRBV11-3 NA CASSLDHLGEQFF TGTGCCAGCAGCTTAGACCATCTCGGGGAGCAGTTCTTC
NA TRBJ2-1 TRBV10-1 NA CASSEDWGGGDEQFF TGCGCCAGCAGTGAGGATTGGGGCGGTGGGGATGAGCAGTTCTTC
NA TRBJ2-6 TRBV11-2 NA CASSFSPGRSGANVLTF TGTGCCAGCAGCTTTAGCCCCGGTCGCTCTGGGGCCAACGTCCTGACTTTC
TRBD1 TRBJ1-5 TRBV18 NA CASSKTGGQQPQHF TGTGCCAGCTCAAAGACAGGGGGCCAACAGCCCCAGCATTTT
NA TRBJ2-7 TRBV4-1 NA CASSQGEDSYEQYF TGCGCCAGCAGCCAAGGGGAGGACTCCTACGAGCAGTACTTC
TRBD1 TRBJ2-7 TRBV6-5 NA CASKAGTGSSYEQYF TGTGCCAGCAAAGCCGGGACAGGGAGCTCCTACGAGCAGTACTTC
NA TRBJ1-1 TRBV30 few CAWSVPGDRRMNTEAFF TGTGCCTGGAGTGTACCGGGGGATCGGCGGATGAACACTGAAGCTTTCTTT
NA TRBJ1-2 TRBV6-2/TRBV6-3 NA CASSLTTGPNYGYTF TGTGCCAGCAGTTTAACTACAGGTCCTAACTATGGCTACACCTTC
NA TRBJ1-5 TRBV5-6 NA CASSVRTGNQPQHF TGTGCCAGCAGCGTACGGACAGGCAATCAGCCCCAGCATTTT
TRBD1 TRBJ1-2 TRBV2 medium-sized CASSYRGDYGYTF TGTGCCAGCAGTTACAGGGGGGACTATGGCTACACCTTC
NA TRBJ1-3 TRBV6-5 NA CASSSGFSGNTIYF TGTGCCAGCTCCTCAGGGTTCTCTGGAAACACCATATATTTT
NA TRBJ1-1 TRBV21-1 NA CASSKDQGRSDTEAFF TGTGCCAGCAGCAAAGATCAGGGCCGATCGGACACTGAAGCTTTCTTT
TRBD1 TRBJ2-6 TRBV19 NA CASSILGTGFNGANVLTF TGTGCCAGTAGTATCCTCGGGACAGGGTTTAATGGGGCCAACGTCCTGACTTTC
NA TRBJ1-1 TRBV18 NA CASSDSPNTEAFF TGTGCCAGCTCCGACAGTCCCAACACTGAAGCTTTCTTT
TRBD2 TRBJ2-1 TRBV19 NA CASTTGSGRANEQFF TGTGCCAGTACCACGGGTAGCGGGAGGGCAAATGAGCAGTTCTTC
NA TRBJ1-1 TRBV5-4 once CASSSQVLNTEAFF TGTGCCAGCAGCTCGCAGGTACTGAACACTGAAGCTTTCTTT
TRBD1 TRBJ1-4 TRBV28 NA CASKSGQGGFVHEKLFF TGTGCCAGCAAATCGGGACAGGGGGGCTTCGTGCATGAAAAACTGTTTTTT
NA TRBJ1-1 TRBV15 NA CATSTNTAEAFF TGTGCCACCAGCACAAATACAGCTGAAGCTTTCTTT
NA TRBJ2-5 TRBV12-3/TRBV12-4 NA CASTLWREETQYF TGTGCCAGCACCCTCTGGAGGGAAGAGACCCAGTACTTC
TRBD1 TRBJ2-7 TRBV27 NA CASSLLTGGSPYEQYF TGTGCCAGCAGTTTATTAACAGGGGGCAGCCCCTACGAGCAGTACTTC
TRBD2 TRBJ2-1 TRBV6-5 few CATQKREGLDEQFF TGTGCCACCCAAAAGCGGGAGGGCCTCGATGAGCAGTTCTTC
TRBD2 TRBJ2-7 TRBV5-1 few CASSSREGGEQYF TGCGCCAGCAGCTCGCGGGAGGGAGGCGAGCAGTACTTC
TRBD2 TRBJ2-1 TRBV6-4 NA CASSESAGDYNEQFF TGTGCCAGCAGTGAATCGGCGGGAGACTACAATGAGCAGTTCTTC
NA TRBJ2-7 TRBV19 NA CASSIDVYSLEQYF TGTGCCAGTAGTATAGATGTGTACAGCCTCGAGCAGTACTTC
TRBD2 TRBJ2-2 TRBV7-2 NA CASSSERGLADTGELFF TGTGCCAGCAGCTCGGAACGGGGACTAGCGGACACCGGGGAGCTGTTTTTT
NA TRBJ1-6 TRBV7-9 NA CASSSGDRETSPLHF TGTGCCAGCAGCTCAGGGGATAGGGAAACATCACCCCTCCACTTT
TRBD1 TRBJ1-5 TRBV18 NA CASSPGDSSNQPQHF TGTGCCAGCTCACCAGGGGACAGTAGCAATCAGCCCCAGCATTTT
TRBD2 TRBJ2-2 TRBV3-1/TRBV3-2 NA CASSQIAGGLFF TGTGCCAGCAGCCAAATAGCGGGAGGGCTGTTTTTT
TRBD2 TRBJ2-3 TRBV29-1 few CSVVPSGSLSTQYF TGCAGCGTTGTCCCTAGCGGGAGCCTGAGTACGCAGTATTTT
TRBD2 TRBJ2-2 TRBV7-9 NA CASSLGTSPPDTGELFF TGTGCCAGCAGCTTAGGGACTAGCCCCCCCGACACCGGGGAGCTGTTTTTT
NA TRBJ2-3 TRBV9 NA CASSRETLLGTQYF TGTGCCAGCAGCAGGGAGACCCTCTTAGGTACGCAGTATTTT